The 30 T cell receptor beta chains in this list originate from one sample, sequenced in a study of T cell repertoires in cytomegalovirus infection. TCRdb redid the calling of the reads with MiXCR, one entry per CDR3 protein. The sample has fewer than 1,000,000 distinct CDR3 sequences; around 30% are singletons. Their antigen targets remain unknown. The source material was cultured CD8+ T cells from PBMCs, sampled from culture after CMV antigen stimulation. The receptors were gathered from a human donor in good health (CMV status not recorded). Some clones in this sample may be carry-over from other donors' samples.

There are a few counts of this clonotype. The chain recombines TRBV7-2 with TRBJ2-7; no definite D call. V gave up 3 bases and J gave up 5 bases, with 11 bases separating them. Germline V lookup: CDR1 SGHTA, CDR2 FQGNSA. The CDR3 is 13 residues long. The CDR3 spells CASSFSPFDEQYV. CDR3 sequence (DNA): TGTGCCAGCAGCTTTTCACCCTTCGACGAGCAGTACGTC.

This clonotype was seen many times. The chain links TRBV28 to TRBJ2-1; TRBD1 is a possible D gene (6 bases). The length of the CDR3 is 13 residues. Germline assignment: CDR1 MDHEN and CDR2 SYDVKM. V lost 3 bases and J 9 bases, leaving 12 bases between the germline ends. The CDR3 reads CASSLRGSAEQFF. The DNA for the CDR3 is TGTGCCAGCAGTTTGAGGGGGTCCGCTGAGCAGTTCTTC.

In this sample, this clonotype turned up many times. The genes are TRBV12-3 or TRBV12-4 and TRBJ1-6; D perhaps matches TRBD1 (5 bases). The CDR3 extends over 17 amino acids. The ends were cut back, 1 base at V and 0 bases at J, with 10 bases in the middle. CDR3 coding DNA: TGTGCCAGCAGTTTAGGGGGGATGAGCTCCTATAATTCACCCCTCCACTTT. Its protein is CASSLGGMSSYNSPLHF.

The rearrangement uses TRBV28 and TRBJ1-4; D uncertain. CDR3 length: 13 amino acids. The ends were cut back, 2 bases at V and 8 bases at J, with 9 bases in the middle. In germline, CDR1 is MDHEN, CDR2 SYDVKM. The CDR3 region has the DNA TGTGCCAGCAGTTTAGGGCCGGTCGAAAAACTGTTTTTT. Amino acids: CASSLGPVEKLFF. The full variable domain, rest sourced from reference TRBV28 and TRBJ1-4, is DVKVTQSSRYLVKRTGEKVFLECVQDMDHENMFWYRQDPGLGLRLIYFSYDVKMKEKGDIPEGYSVSREKKERFSLILESASTNQTSMYLCASSLGPVEKLFFGSGTQLSVL.

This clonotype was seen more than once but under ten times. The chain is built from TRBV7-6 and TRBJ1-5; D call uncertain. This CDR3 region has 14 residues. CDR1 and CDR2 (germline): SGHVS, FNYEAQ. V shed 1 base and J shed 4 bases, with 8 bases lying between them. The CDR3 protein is CASSLGNANQPQHF. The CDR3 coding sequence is TGTGCCAGCAGCTTAGGTAATGCTAATCAGCCCCAGCATTTT.

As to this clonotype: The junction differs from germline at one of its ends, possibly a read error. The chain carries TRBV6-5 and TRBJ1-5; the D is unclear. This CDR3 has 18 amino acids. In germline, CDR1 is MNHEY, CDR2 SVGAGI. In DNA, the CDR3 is TGTGCCAGCAGTTATGGGCGTTCCGGACGGTATAGCAATCAGCCCCAGCTTTTT. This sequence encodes CASSYGRSGRYSNQPQLF.

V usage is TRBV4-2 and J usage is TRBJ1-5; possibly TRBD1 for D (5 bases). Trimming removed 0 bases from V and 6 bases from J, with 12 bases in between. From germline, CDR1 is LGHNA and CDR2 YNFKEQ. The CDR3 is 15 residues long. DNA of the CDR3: TGTGCCAGCAGCCAAGATAAGGCAGGGACTCAGCCCCAGCATTTT. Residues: CASSQDKAGTQPQHF.

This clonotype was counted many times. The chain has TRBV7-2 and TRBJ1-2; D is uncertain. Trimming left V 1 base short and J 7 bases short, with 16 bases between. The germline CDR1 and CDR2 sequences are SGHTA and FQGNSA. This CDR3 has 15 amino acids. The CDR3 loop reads CASSLDGQEDLGYTF. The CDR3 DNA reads TGTGCCAGCAGCTTAGACGGGCAGGAGGATCTTGGCTACACCTTC.

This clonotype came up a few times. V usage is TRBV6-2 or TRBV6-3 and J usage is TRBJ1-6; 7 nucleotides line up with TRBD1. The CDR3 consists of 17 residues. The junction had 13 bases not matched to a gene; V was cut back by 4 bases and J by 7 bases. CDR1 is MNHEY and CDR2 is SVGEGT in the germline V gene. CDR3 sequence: CASSFGEVTGLNSPLHF. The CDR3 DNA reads TGTGCCAGCAGTTTCGGGGAGGTGACAGGGTTGAATTCACCCCTCCACTTT.

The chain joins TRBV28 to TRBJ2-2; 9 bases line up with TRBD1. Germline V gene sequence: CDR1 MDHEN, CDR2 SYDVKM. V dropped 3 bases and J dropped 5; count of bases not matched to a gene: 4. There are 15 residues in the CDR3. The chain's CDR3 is CASSFVTGGTGELFF. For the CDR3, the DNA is TGTGCCAGCAGTTTCGTGACAGGGGGAACCGGGGAGCTGTTTTTT.

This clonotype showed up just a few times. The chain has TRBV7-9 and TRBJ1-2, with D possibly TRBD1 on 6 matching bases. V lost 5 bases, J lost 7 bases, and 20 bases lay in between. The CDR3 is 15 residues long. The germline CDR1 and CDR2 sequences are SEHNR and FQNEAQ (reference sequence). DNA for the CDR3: TGTGCCAGCAGCCAGGGACACGGGAGAATTGGTGGCTACACCTTC. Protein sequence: CASSQGHGRIGGYTF. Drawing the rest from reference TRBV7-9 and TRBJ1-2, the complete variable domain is DTGVSQNPRHKITKRGQNVTFRCDPISEHNRLYWYRQTLGQGPEFLTYFQNEAQLEKSRLLSDRFSAERPKGSFSTLEIQRTEQGDSAMYLCASSQGHGRIGGYTFGSGTRLTVV.

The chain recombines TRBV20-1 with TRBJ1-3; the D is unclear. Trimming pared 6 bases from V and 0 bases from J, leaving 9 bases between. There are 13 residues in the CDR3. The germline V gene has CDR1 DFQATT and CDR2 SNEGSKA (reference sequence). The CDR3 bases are TGCAGTGCCCGAGACCCCTCTGGAAACACCATATATTTT. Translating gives CSARDPSGNTIYF.

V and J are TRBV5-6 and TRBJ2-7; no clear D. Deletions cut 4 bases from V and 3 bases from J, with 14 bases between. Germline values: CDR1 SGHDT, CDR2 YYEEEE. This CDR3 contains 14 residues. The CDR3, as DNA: TGTGCCAGCAGCCGATACACAGAGTTCTACGAGCAGTACGTC. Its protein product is CASSRYTEFYEQYV.

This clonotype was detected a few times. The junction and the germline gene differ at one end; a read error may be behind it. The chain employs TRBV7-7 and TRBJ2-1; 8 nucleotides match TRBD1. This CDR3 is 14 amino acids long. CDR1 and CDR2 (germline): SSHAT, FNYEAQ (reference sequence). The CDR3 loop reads CASSLDGQGNEQFF. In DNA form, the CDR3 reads TGTGCTAGCAGCCTAGACGGACAGGGCAATGAGCAGTTCTTC. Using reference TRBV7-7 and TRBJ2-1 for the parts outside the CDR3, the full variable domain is GAGVSQSPRYKVTKRGQDVTLRCDPISSHATLYWYQQALGQGPEFLTYFNYEAQPDKSGLPSDRFSAERPEGSISTLTIQRTEQRDSAMYRCASSLDGQGNEQFFGPGTRLTVL.

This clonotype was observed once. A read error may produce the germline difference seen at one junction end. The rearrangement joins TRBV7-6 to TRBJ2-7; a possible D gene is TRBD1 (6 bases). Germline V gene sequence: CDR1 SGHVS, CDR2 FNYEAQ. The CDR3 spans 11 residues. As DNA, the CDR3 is TGTGTCAGCAGCCTAGGACAGGAGCAGTACTTC. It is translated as CVSSLGQEQYF.

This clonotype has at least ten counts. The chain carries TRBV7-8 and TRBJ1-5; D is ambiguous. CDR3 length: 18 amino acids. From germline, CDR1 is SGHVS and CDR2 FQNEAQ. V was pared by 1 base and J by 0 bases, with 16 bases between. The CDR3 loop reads CASSLVTPAEYSNQPQHF. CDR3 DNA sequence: TGTGCCAGCAGCTTAGTAACTCCGGCAGAATATAGCAATCAGCCCCAGCATTTT.

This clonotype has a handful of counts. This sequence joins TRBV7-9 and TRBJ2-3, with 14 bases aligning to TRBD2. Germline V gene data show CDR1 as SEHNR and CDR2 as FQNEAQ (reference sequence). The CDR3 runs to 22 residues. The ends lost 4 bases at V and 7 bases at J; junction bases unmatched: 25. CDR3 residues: CASSSRLRTSGGSVPPTNTQYF. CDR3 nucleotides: TGTGCCAGCAGCTCCAGATTACGGACTAGCGGGGGGTCGGTACCTCCAACAAATACGCAGTATTTT.

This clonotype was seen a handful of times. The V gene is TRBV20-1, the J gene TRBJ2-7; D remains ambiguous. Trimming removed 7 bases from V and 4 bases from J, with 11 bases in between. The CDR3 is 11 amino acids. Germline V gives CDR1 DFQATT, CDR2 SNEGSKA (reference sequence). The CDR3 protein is CSGLGPYEQYF. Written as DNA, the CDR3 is TGCAGTGGGCTAGGGCCTTACGAGCAGTACTTC.

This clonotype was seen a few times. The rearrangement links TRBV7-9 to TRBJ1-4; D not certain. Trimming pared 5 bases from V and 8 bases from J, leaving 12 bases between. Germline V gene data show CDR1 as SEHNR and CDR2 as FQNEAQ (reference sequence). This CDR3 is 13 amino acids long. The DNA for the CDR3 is TGTGCCAGCAGCCCGGTTGGTAGAGAAAAACTGTTTTTT. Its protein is CASSPVGREKLFF.

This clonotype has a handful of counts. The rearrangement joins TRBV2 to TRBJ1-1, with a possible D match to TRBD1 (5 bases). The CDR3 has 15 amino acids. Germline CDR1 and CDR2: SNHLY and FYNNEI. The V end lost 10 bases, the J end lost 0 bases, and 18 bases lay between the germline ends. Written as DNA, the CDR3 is TGTGCCAACCCCCCATACGGGACTCTGAACACTGAAGCTTTCTTT. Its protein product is CANPPYGTLNTEAFF.

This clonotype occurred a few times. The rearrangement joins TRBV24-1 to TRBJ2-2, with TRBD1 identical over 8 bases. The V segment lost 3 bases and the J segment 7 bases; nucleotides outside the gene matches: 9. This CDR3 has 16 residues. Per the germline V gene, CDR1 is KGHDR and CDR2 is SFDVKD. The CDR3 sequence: CATSDPFGQGDGELFF. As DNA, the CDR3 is TGTGCCACCAGTGATCCATTCGGACAGGGAGACGGGGAGCTGTTTTTT.

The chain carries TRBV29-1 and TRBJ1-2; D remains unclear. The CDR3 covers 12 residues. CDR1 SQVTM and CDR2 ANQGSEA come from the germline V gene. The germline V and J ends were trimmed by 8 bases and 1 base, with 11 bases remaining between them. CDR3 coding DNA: TGCAGCATTAGAGGCCGTAACTATGGCTACACCTTC. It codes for CSIRGRNYGYTF.

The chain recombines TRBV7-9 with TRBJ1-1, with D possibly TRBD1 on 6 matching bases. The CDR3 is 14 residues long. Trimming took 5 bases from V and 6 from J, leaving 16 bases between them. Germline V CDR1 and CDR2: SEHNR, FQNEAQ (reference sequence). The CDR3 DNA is TGTGCCAGCAGCCCGACGACAGGCGCCGCTGAAGCTTTCTTT. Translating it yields CASSPTTGAAEAFF.

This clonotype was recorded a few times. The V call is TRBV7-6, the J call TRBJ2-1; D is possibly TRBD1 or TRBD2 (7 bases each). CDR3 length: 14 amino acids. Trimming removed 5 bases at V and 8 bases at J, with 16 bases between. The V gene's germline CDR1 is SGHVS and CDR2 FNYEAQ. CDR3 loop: CASSLESGGDEQFF. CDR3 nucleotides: TGTGCCAGCAGCCTTGAATCAGGGGGGGATGAGCAGTTCTTC.

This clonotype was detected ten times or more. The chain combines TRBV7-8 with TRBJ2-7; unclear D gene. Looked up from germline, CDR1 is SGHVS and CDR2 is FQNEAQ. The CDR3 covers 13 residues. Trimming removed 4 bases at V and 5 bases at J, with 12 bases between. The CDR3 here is CASSSIGFDEQYF. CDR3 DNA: TGTGCCAGCAGCTCCATAGGTTTCGACGAGCAGTACTTC.

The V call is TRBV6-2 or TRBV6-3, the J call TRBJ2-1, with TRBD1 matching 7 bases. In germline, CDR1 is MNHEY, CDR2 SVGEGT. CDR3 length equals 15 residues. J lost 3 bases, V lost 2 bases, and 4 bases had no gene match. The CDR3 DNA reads TGTGCCAGCAGTTACGACAGGGCGAGCTACAATGAGCAGTTCTTC. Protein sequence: CASSYDRASYNEQFF.

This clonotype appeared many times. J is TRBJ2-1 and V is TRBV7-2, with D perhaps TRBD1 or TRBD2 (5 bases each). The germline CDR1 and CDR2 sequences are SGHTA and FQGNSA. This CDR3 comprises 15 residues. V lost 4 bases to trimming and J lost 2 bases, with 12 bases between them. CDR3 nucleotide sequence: TGTGCCAGCAGCTACGGGACGGGGACCTACAATGAGCAGTTCTTC. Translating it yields CASSYGTGTYNEQFF.

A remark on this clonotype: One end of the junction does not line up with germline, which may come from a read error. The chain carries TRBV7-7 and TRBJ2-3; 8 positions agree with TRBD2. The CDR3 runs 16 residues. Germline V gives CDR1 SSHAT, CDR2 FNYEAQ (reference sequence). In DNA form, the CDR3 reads TGTGCTAGCAGCTTAGGATACGGGGGGGCGGGAGATACGCAGTATTTT. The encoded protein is CASSLGYGGAGDTQYF.

CDR3 protein: CASGPHFSGDTDTQYF. The CDR3 DNA sequence: TGTGCTAGTGGTCCCCACTTTAGCGGGGACACAGATACGCAGTATTTT. The chain recombines TRBV12-5 with TRBJ2-3, with TRBD2 matching over 8 bases. The CDR3 loop spans 16 amino acids. Germline trimming cut 5 bases from V and 2 bases from J; bases unmatched to any gene: 9. The V gene's germline CDR1 is LGHNT and CDR2 FRNRAP.

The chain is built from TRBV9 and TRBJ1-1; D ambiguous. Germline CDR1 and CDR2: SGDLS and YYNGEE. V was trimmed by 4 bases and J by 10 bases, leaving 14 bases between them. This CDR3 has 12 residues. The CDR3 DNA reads TGTGCCAGCAGCCCCCTATCTGATAGAGCTTTCTTT. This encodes CASSPLSDRAFF.